This T cell receptor (beta chain) was documented in a study of blood T cell repertoires in COVID-19. Study as a whole: Spain, Italy and the United States supplied samples that represented acute and convalescent COVID-19. Sources were T cells, B-cell-depleted T cells, or PBMCs; the material itself was cDNA or gDNA.

Source study methods: Cell counts per sample came from amplifying reference gene primers. Clones were sequenced by immunoSEQ multiplex PCR, and TCRdb holds only the in-frame ones, with some missing. V and J calls and clone size are those listed in that table; D and trimming were worked out from the DNA. The sample shows roughly 50,000 clones, about nine tenths of them seen only once. The ends lost 3 bases at V and 2 bases at J; junction bases unmatched: 3. Germline V gene data show CDR1 as SGHNT and CDR2 as YYREEE (reference sequence). This CDR3 has 15 residues. This rearrangement joins TRBV5-4 to TRBJ2-5; the match to TRBD2 covers 11 bases. Sequencing was carried out using peripheral blood. The sequence was collected from a man aged 70-80 years with acute or convalescent COVID-19. This chain's CDR3 is CASSSGTSGQETQYF. The CDR3, as DNA: TGTGCCAGCAGCTCCGGGACTAGCGGTCAAGAGACCCAGTACTTC. Full variable domain (missing parts from reference TRBV5-4 and TRBJ2-5): ETGVTQSPTHLIKTRGQQVTLRCSSQSGHNTVSWYQQALGQGPQFIFQYYREEENGRGNFPPRFSGLQFPNYSSELNVNALELDDSALYLCASSSGTSGQETQYFGPGTRLLVL.